The 21 T cell receptor beta chains below come from one sample, sequenced in a study of radiation and T cells in renal cell carcinoma. Treatment meaning: 15 Gy SBRT to primary tumor, nephrectomy 4 weeks later. The method was immunoSEQ multiplex PCR; TCRdb's version includes in-frame clones alone and lacks a portion of them. Seen here are about 15,000 clones, less than 65% observed once, and the top ten hold around 29%. The sequences come from tumor tissue, collected from a patient whose treatment included radiotherapy and nephrectomy. The receptor source for this set is a woman in her seventies with renal cell carcinoma.

This clone was seen only a few times. The rearrangement uses TRBV18 and TRBJ2-7; the match to TRBD1 covers 8 bases. J lost 6 bases, V lost 2 bases, and 9 bases had no gene match. The germline V gene has CDR1 KGHSH and CDR2 LQKENI. The CDR3 is 15 residues long. The chain's CDR3 is CASSPIRGRYIEQYF. CDR3 bases: TGTGCCAGCTCACCAATCAGGGGGCGGTATATCGAGCAGTACTTC.

The V and J genes are TRBV7-9 and TRBJ1-1; D gene ambiguous. The germline V gene encodes CDR1 SEHNR and CDR2 FQNEAQ (reference sequence). The CDR3 is made up of 13 amino acids. V gave up 0 bases and J gave up 5 bases, with 7 bases separating them. CDR3 in DNA: TGTGCCAGCAGCTTAGCGGCGCAGACTGAAGCTTTCTTT. This translates into CASSLAAQTEAFF.

There are a few counts of this clone. The rearrangement links TRBV6-5 to TRBJ1-1, with D possibly TRBD1 on 6 matching bases. The CDR3 spans 15 residues. V shed 2 bases and J shed 0 bases, with 10 bases lying between them. CDR1 is MNHEY, CDR2 SVGAGI, per germline. DNA for the CDR3: TGTGCCAGCAGTTACACAGGGCCCCTGAACACTGAAGCTTTCTTT. Translated, it gives CASSYTGPLNTEAFF.

V usage is TRBV19 and J usage is TRBJ2-7; D remains unclear. Germline loops: CDR1 LNHDA, CDR2 SQIVND (reference sequence). V was clipped by 3 bases and J by 7 bases, with 10 bases between them. CDR3 length: 12 amino acids. This CDR3 is CASSIWGREQYF. The CDR3 coding sequence is TGTGCCAGTAGTATTTGGGGTCGTGAGCAGTACTTC.

The chain has TRBV5-6 and TRBJ2-1, with 13 bases matching TRBD2. Germline CDR1 and CDR2: SGHDT and YYEEEE. Trimming at V came to 5 bases and at J to 0 bases, leaving 8 bases not matched to a gene. The CDR3 runs 18 residues. This chain's CDR3 is CASRRGLAGVFSYNEQFF. CDR3 sequence (DNA): TGTGCCAGCAGACGAGGACTAGCGGGGGTCTTCTCCTACAATGAGCAGTTCTTC.

This CDR3 is CASSPTVNEGATEAFF. CDR3 sequence (DNA): TGTGCCAGCTCACCGACTGTCAACGAGGGCGCCACTGAAGCTTTCTTT. V gene TRBV18 combines with J gene TRBJ1-1; unclear D gene. The germline V gene has CDR1 KGHSH and CDR2 LQKENI. The CDR3 is made up of 16 amino acids. Trimming left V 3 bases short and J 4 bases short, with 18 bases between.

This rearrangement joins TRBV4-2 to TRBJ2-1, with D perhaps assigned TRBD1 or TRBD2 (7 bases each). Trimming cost V 1 base and J 1 base, with 11 bases left between them. CDR1 and CDR2 (germline): LGHNA, YNFKEQ. This CDR3 has 16 residues. In DNA form, the CDR3 reads TGTGCCAGCAGCCAAGGCCAGGGGGGGTCCTACAATGAGCAGTTCTTC. Translation gives CASSQGQGGSYNEQFF.

This chain uses TRBV7-2 with TRBJ1-3; 12 nucleotides align to TRBD1. Unmatched junction bases numbered 12, after V lost 0 bases and J lost 3 bases. Germline V gene sequence: CDR1 SGHTA, CDR2 FQGNSA. CDR3 size: 20 residues. As DNA, the CDR3 is TGTGCCAGCAGCTTAGCGGGTGCCGGGACAGGGGGCGATCGTGGAAACACCATATATTTT. Translating gives CASSLAGAGTGGDRGNTIYF.

The chain couples TRBV19 to TRBJ2-3; D could derive from TRBD1 or TRBD2 (6 bases each). The V and J ends lost 0 bases and 0 bases respectively, with 13 bases between them. CDR3 length: 17 amino acids. Looked up from germline, CDR1 is LNHDA and CDR2 is SQIVND (reference sequence). CDR3 coding DNA: TGTGCCAGTAGTATAGATGTGGGCGGGACAAGCACAGATACGCAGTATTTT. Amino acid sequence: CASSIDVGGTSTDTQYF.

This clone rates as medium-sized. The CDR3 coding sequence is TGTGCCAGCAGTGAAGGGGCAGGGGTTGTACATGGCTACACCTTC. Amino acids: CASSEGAGVVHGYTF. This sequence joins TRBV6-1 and TRBJ1-2; TRBD1 is a possible D gene (6 bases). CDR1 and CDR2 from the germline V gene are MNHNS and SASEGT. The CDR3 spans 15 residues. Trimming left V 1 base short and J 6 bases short, with 15 bases between.

This clone was seen a single time. The J gene is TRBJ2-3, the V gene TRBV5-1, with D uncertain. The V end was cut by 4 bases, the J end by 2 bases, with 14 bases between. The CDR3 is made up of 15 amino acids. In germline, CDR1 is SGHRS, CDR2 YFSETQ. For the CDR3, the DNA is TGCGCCAGCAGCACCGGTAGGCCGAACACAGATACGCAGTATTTT. Protein sequence: CASSTGRPNTDTQYF. The variable domain in full, completed from reference TRBV5-1 and TRBJ2-3, reads KAGVTQTPRYLIKTRGQQVTLSCSPISGHRSVSWYQQTPGQGLQFLFEYFSETQRNKGNFPGRFSGRQFSNSRSEMNVSTLELGDSALYLCASSTGRPNTDTQYFGPGTRLTVL.

Comment on this clone: A read error may account for a junction end that differs from germline. The rearrangement joins TRBV30 to TRBJ1-2; D might be TRBD1 (5 bases). CDR3 length: 14 amino acids. Germline lookup yields CDR1 GTSNPN and CDR2 SVGIG (reference sequence). For the CDR3, the DNA is TGTGCCTGGTGTGTACGCCAGGGTGTCTATGGCTACACCTTC. Translated: CAWCVRQGVYGYTF.

The gene calls are TRBV18 and TRBJ2-7; D remains ambiguous. The CDR3 has 13 amino acids. V was cut by 2 bases and J by 3 bases, with 8 bases left in between. CDR1 and CDR2 from the germline V gene are KGHSH and LQKENI. CDR3 coding DNA: TGTGCCAGCTCACCAACCCAATTCTACGAGCAGTACTTC. This gives the protein CASSPTQFYEQYF.

This clone has more than one count but fewer than ten. V is TRBV7-9 and J is TRBJ2-1; unclear D gene. This CDR3 contains 15 residues. Between the trimmed V and J ends, which lost 0 bases and 2 bases, there was a span of 8 bases. Germline values: CDR1 SEHNR, CDR2 FQNEAQ (reference sequence). This CDR3 is CASSLALDTYNEQFF. For the CDR3, the DNA is TGTGCCAGCAGCTTAGCCCTAGATACCTACAATGAGCAGTTCTTC. The full variable domain, completed using reference TRBV7-9 and TRBJ2-1, is DTGVSQNPRHKITKRGQNVTFRCDPISEHNRLYWYRQTLGQGPEFLTYFQNEAQLEKSRLLSDRFSAERPKGSFSTLEIQRTEQGDSAMYLCASSLALDTYNEQFFGPGTRLTVL.

This CDR3 reads CASIRLAESSYEQYF. In nucleotides, the CDR3 is TGTGCCAGCATTCGACTAGCGGAGAGCTCCTACGAGCAGTACTTC. This sequence joins TRBV2 and TRBJ2-7; 9 bases match TRBD2. The germline V gene encodes CDR1 SNHLY and CDR2 FYNNEI. CDR3 length: 15 residues. The V and J ends lost 7 bases and 0 bases, in that order; junction bases with no gene match: 7.

The V gene is TRBV5-1, the J gene TRBJ2-7; 8 bases match TRBD1. V was clipped by 9 bases and J by 6 bases; unmatched bases: 11. Per germline, CDR1 SGHRS and CDR2 YFSETQ. This CDR3 is 13 amino acids long. CDR3 loop: CATTPGGSGEQYF. CDR3 nucleotide sequence: TGCGCCACGACCCCAGGGGGCTCTGGCGAGCAGTACTTC.

The gene calls are TRBV5-4 and TRBJ2-3, with a weak D call TRBD2 (5 bases). This CDR3 is 15 amino acids long. Looked up from germline, CDR1 is SGHNT and CDR2 is YYREEE (reference sequence). Trimming pared 4 bases from V and 0 bases from J, leaving 12 bases between. As DNA, the CDR3 is TGTGCCAGCAGCCCCCGGGCGGGCAGCACAGATACGCAGTATTTT. As protein: CASSPRAGSTDTQYF.

The CDR3 DNA is TGTGCCAGCAGCTCATCCCCGATTAGAGATACGCAGTATTTT. This encodes CASSSSPIRDTQYF. V usage is TRBV5-5 and J usage is TRBJ2-3; no firm D call. The CDR3 covers 14 residues. CDR1 and CDR2 from the germline V gene are SGHKS and YYEKEE (reference sequence). The V end lost 3 bases, the J end lost 5 bases, and 13 bases lay between the germline ends.

In its sample, this clone ranks as medium-sized (0.01 to 0.1%). CDR3 DNA: TGTGCCTGGAGTTCCAGGGAAGGGCAGCCCCAGCATTTT. As protein: CAWSSREGQPQHF. This chain links TRBV30 with TRBJ1-5; tentatively, D is TRBD1 (5 bases). V was trimmed by 2 bases and J by 7 bases, leaving 12 bases between them. The CDR3 runs 13 residues. Germline V gene sequence: CDR1 GTSNPN, CDR2 SVGIG (reference sequence).

V usage is TRBV19 and J usage is TRBJ2-3; possible D gene TRBD1, 5 bases. Trimming stripped 7 bases from V and 4 bases from J, with 15 bases between. There are 14 residues in the CDR3. In germline, CDR1 is LNHDA, CDR2 SQIVND (reference sequence). CDR3 region: CASTGQGGADTQYF. Here the CDR3 DNA reads TGTGCCAGTACAGGGCAGGGTGGGGCAGATACGCAGTATTTT.

This clone was observed a few times. The gene calls are TRBV4-2 and TRBJ1-2; 8 bases are a match to TRBD1. Germline loops: CDR1 LGHNA, CDR2 YNFKEQ. V shed 1 base and J 2 bases; nucleotides not matched to a gene: 3. This CDR3 spans 15 amino acids. The chain's CDR3 is CASSQGWTGNYGYTF. In DNA form, the CDR3 reads TGTGCCAGCAGCCAAGGGTGGACAGGGAACTATGGCTACACCTTC.